Following are 13 T cell receptor beta chains from one sample sequenced in a study of cytomegalovirus exposure and HLA in healthy donors (dated by TCRdb to about 2017). Preparation of the library involved the immunoSEQ multiplex PCR assay. A mixture of 60 forward primers for TCR Vbeta segments and 13 reverse primers for TCR Jbeta segments was used in the multiplex PCR. TCRdb took over this immuneACCESS table, retaining in-frame rearrangements with V and J assigned. Such tables are incomplete; in checked studies, under half of the missing clones stem from an unresolved V gene, and the remainder is unexplained. This sample lists 160,000 or so clones; 75% to 90% were detected once. The top ten hold around 1.8% of the sample. Sequencing was carried out using PBMCs. These receptors came from a woman younger than 30 in good health and CMV-seronegative.

The rearrangement joins TRBV9 to TRBJ2-1; D possibly corresponds to TRBD2 (6 bases). Trimming shortened V by 1 base and J by 6 bases, and 14 bases separated the two germline ends. The CDR3 extends over 15 amino acids. The germline V gene has CDR1 SGDLS and CDR2 YYNGEE. Here the CDR3 reads CASSVQLLAFNEQFF. The CDR3, as DNA: TGTGCCAGCAGCGTACAACTACTAGCTTTCAATGAGCAGTTCTTC. Together with reference TRBV9 and TRBJ2-1, the CDR3 gives the full variable domain: DSGVTQTPKHLITATGQRVTLRCSPRSGDLSVYWYQQSLDQGLQFLIQYYNGEERAKGNILERFSAQQFPDLHSELNLSSLELGDSALYFCASSVQLLAFNEQFFGPGTRLTVL.

Only one count was recorded for this clone. The gene calls are TRBV5-4 and TRBJ1-1; 7 bases agree with TRBD1. Losses at the gene ends were 5 bases for V and 6 bases for J; bases not matched to a gene: 7. CDR3 length: 13 amino acids. The germline V gene encodes CDR1 SGHNT and CDR2 YYREEE (reference sequence). The CDR3 DNA reads TGTGCCAGCAGACGTACGGGACAGTCTGAAGCTTTCTTT. This translates into CASRRTGQSEAFF.

The chain has TRBV7-2 and TRBJ2-7; the D gene is possibly TRBD1 (5 bases). V dropped 1 base and J dropped 1 base, with 11 bases sitting between them. CDR1 is SGHTA and CDR2 is FQGNSA in the germline V gene. The CDR3 is 15 amino acids. The CDR3 DNA reads TGTGCCAGCAGCTTAGTAATCGACAGATCCTACGAGCAGTACTTC. Residues: CASSLVIDRSYEQYF.

This clone occurred once. The J gene is TRBJ2-1, the V gene TRBV23-1, with D hard to call. TRBV23-1 is treated as an ORF (open reading frame) with a function not yet certain. This CDR3 has 14 residues. V was cut by 0 bases and J by 4 bases, with 7 bases left in between. This CDR3 reads CASSQSNRYNEQFF. The CDR3 DNA sequence: TGCGCCAGCAGTCAATCTAACAGATACAATGAGCAGTTCTTC.

The chain has TRBV27 and TRBJ2-2; perhaps TRBD2 as D (5 bases). Germline V gene lookup returns CDR1 MNHEY and CDR2 SMNVEV (reference sequence). V lost 6 bases, J lost 0 bases, and 14 bases lay in between. The CDR3 has 16 residues. CDR3 sequence: CASSANEGSNTGELFF. In DNA form, the CDR3 reads TGTGCCAGCAGCGCTAATGAGGGCTCGAACACCGGGGAGCTGTTTTTT.

The V call is TRBV11-2, the J call TRBJ1-3; D not certain. The germline V gene encodes CDR1 SGHAT and CDR2 FQNNGV. The CDR3 runs 13 residues. Trimming removed 4 bases from V and 8 bases from J, with 12 bases in between. CDR3 sequence: CASSSSPFDTIYF. CDR3 in DNA: TGTGCCAGCAGCTCCTCCCCGTTTGACACCATATATTTT.

This clone was observed once. The gene calls are TRBV27 and TRBJ1-1; D is perhaps TRBD1 (5 bases). Trimming shortened V by 6 bases and J by 1 base, and 12 bases separated the two germline ends. CDR3 size: 14 residues. Germline assignment: CDR1 MNHEY and CDR2 SMNVEV (reference sequence). The CDR3 here is CASRGWRGNTEAFF. In DNA, the CDR3 is TGTGCCAGCAGGGGCTGGAGGGGGAACACTGAAGCTTTCTTT.

V is TRBV20-1 and J is TRBJ1-2; D unresolved. The CDR3 length is 10 residues. Trimming took off 6 bases at V and 4 bases at J, with 6 bases between the two ends. Germline CDR1 and CDR2: DFQATT and SNEGSKA (reference sequence). CDR3 in amino acids: CSANSYGYTF. The DNA of the CDR3 is TGCAGTGCCAACTCCTATGGCTACACCTTC.

The gene calls are TRBV5-1 and TRBJ2-3, with D maybe TRBD2 (5 bases). Germline V gene lookup returns CDR1 SGHRS and CDR2 YFSETQ. This CDR3 comprises 16 residues. V lost 3 bases and J 0 bases, leaving 14 bases between the germline ends. As DNA, the CDR3 is TGCGCCAGCAGCTCACCTCGCGGGTCTAGCACAGATACGCAGTATTTT. Translating gives CASSSPRGSSTDTQYF.

The chain couples TRBV6-4 to TRBJ2-1; 10 nucleotides align to TRBD1. V was clipped by 0 bases and J by 6 bases; unmatched bases: 5. CDR3 size: 16 residues. Germline V gene data show CDR1 as MRHNA and CDR2 as SNTAGT. As DNA, the CDR3 is TGTGCCAGCAGTGACTCAGTGACAGGGGGCCCCAATGAGCAGTTCTTC. Amino acid sequence: CASSDSVTGGPNEQFF.

V usage is TRBV7-9 and J usage is TRBJ1-2; D is undetermined. Trimming took off 3 bases at V and 1 base at J, with 15 bases between the two ends. The CDR3 extends over 16 amino acids. Germline CDR1 reads SEHNR; CDR2 reads FQNEAQ (reference sequence). The CDR3 region is CASSLSGEFFNYGYTF. The DNA for the CDR3 is TGTGCCAGCAGCTTGTCCGGGGAGTTTTTTAACTATGGCTACACCTTC. Filled out from reference TRBV7-9 and TRBJ1-2, the complete variable domain reads DTGVSQNPRHKITKRGQNVTFRCDPISEHNRLYWYRQTLGQGPEFLTYFQNEAQLEKSRLLSDRFSAERPKGSFSTLEIQRTEQGDSAMYLCASSLSGEFFNYGYTFGSGTRLTVV.

Regarding this clone: At one end, the junction sequence differs from germline, possibly due to a read error. The chain is built from TRBV4-1 and TRBJ2-7, with 11 nucleotides matching TRBD2. This CDR3 region has 16 residues. The germline gives CDR1 MGHRA, CDR2 YSYEKL. The CDR3 loop reads CASSPRGTSGSYGQYF. Here the CDR3 DNA reads TGCGCCAGCAGCCCCAGAGGGACTAGCGGCTCCTACGGGCAGTACTTC.

The chain combines TRBV19 with TRBJ2-2; D perhaps matches TRBD2 (6 bases). The CDR3 has 17 amino acids. V was clipped by 4 bases and J by 3 bases, with 18 bases between them. Germline CDR1 is LNHDA and CDR2 is SQIVND (reference sequence). The DNA for the CDR3 is TGTGCCAGTAGTACTTATAATTCTAGCGTGGACACCGGGGAGCTGTTTTTT. The encoded protein is CASSTYNSSVDTGELFF.